This T cell receptor (beta chain) is from a study of T cell responses to AZD1222 COVID-19 vaccine. Overall study results and limits: CD4 TCRs covered the whole spike, strongest at regions 160-218 and 743-854. Females outnumbered males among donors, who were mostly white British; clonal diversity was possibly underestimated.

Data came from immunoSEQ multiplex PCR; TCRdb stores just in-frame clones and leaves some out. Here the sample spans some 90,000 clones, less than 90% being singletons. With 2 bases removed from V and 4 bases from J, the gap between germline ends came to 14 bases. CDR1 and CDR2 from the germline V gene are MNHEY and SVGAGI. The CDR3 extends over 15 amino acids. About this clone itself: Its target is unknown.

The clonotype comes from an adult who received the AZD1222 COVID-19 vaccine. The chain recombines TRBV6-5 with TRBJ1-1, with no clear D. The sample here was peripheral blood, taken 28 days after the second AZD1222 dose. The CDR3 DNA is TGTGCCAGCAGTTACCTTCCATCGGGGAGCACTGAAGCTTTCTTT. Protein: CASSYLPSGSTEAFF.